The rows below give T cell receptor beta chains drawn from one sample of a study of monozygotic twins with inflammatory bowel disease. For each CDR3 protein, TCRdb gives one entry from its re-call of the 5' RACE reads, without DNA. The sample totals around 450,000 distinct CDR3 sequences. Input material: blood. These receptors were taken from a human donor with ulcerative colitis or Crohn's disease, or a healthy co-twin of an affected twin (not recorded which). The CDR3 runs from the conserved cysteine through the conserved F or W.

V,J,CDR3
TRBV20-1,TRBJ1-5,CSAVRDSSGFNQPQHF
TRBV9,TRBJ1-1,CASSVDPGQGANTEAFF
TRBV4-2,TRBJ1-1,CASSQDSPGWTGNTEAFF
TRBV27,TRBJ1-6,CASSLQGAGSPLHF
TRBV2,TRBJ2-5,CASSDLVGGETQYF
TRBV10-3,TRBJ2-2,CASRQGGNTVELFF
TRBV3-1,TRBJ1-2,CASSQDPGQGYTF
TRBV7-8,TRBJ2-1,CASSYPGGTGYNEQFF
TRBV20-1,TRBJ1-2,CSARGSGYANYGYTF
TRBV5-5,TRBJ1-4,CASSSPGAQGGEKLFF
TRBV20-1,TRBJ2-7,CSARVVGGEQYF
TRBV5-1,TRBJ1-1,CASSFSLVDTEAFF
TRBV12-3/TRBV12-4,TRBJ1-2,CASSFWTGGDGYTF
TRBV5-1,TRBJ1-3,CASSYSQGSAGNTIYF
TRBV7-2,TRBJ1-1,CASSLGTTGRAFF
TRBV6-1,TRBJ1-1,CASKLDGGGTEAFF
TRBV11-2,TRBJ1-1,CASSLTGLTFF
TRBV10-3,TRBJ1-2,CAISGTLGGEAVGYTF
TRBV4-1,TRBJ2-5,CASSPKAGETETQYF
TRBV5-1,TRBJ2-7,CASSSSGQGIEDEQYF
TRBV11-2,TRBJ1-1,CASSLSRGYTEAFF
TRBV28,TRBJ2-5,CASTIGSGKETQYF
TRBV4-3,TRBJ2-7,CASSQDRDGRGEQYF
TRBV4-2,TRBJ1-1,CASSQSAGRAFF
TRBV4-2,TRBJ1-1,CASSQETGLNTEAFF
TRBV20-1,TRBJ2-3,CSARYTWDARTRGTDTQYF
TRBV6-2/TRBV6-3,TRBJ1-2,CASSSGSNYGYTF
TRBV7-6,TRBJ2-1,CASSPQVGQVASEQFF
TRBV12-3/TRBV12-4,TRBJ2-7,CASSFGSPYSEQYF
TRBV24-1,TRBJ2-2,CATSDVRVGDTGELFF
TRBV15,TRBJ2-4,CATSRDRDRVSIQYF
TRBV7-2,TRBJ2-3,CASSLIAPSQYF
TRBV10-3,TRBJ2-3,CAAGQGGSSGADTQYF
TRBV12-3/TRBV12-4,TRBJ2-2,CASSTRGGSTGELFF
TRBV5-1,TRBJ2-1,CASRTGTSAPGEQFF
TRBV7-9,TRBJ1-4,CASSRTIDRGNEKLFF
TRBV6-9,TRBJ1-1,CASSCSMAPGRTEAFF
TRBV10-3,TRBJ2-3,CAIAWDSSKDTQYF
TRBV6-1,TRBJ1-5,CASRAKAVGQPQHF
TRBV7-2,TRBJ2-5,CASSLQGERETQYF
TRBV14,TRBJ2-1,CASSPVTSRNEQFF
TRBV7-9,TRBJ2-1,CASSFVGGEQFF